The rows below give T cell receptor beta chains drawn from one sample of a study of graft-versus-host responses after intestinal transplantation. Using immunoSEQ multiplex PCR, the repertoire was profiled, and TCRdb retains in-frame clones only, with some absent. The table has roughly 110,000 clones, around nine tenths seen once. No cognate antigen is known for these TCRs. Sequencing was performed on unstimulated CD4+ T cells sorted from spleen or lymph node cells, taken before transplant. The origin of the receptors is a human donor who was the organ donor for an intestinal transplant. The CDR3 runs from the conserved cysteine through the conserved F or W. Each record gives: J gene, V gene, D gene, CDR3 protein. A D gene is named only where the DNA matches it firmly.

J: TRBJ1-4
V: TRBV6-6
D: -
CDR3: CASSYGPAFNEKLFF

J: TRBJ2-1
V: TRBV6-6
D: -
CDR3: CASSSSTSGVLGQFF

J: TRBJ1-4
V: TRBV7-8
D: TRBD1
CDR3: CASSPRQGSEKLFF

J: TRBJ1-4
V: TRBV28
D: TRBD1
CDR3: CASSLPGQATNEKLFF

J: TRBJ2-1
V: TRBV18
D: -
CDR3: CASSSGSSYNEQFF

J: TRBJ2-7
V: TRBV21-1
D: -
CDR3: CASSKSNRRLAAYEQYF

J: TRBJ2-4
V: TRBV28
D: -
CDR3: CASSFRQNIQYF

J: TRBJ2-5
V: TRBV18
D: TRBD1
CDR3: CASSLGQGRQTQYF

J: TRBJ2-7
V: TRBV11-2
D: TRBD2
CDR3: CASSHTGTSGSYEQYF

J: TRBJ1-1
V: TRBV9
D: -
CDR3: CASSVGLGTNTEAFF

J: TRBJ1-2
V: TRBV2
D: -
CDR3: CASSVREGYGYTF

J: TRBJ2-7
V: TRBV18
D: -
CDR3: CASSLGLSYEQYF

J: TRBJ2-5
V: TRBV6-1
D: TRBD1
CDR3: CASSRDRVQETQYF

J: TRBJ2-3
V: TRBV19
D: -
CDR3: CATRQTGTDTQYF

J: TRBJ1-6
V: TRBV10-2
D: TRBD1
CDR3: CASSEGTDSPLHF

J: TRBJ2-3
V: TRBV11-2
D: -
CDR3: CASSYQGLDTQYF

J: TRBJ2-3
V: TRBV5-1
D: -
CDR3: CASSLGLADTQYF

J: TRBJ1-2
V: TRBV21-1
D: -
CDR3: CASSSRRGYTF

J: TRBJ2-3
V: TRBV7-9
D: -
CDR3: CASSGLVADSTDTQYF

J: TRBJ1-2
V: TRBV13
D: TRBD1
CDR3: CASSLAGQGIYDYTF

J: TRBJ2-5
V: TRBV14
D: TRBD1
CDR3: CASSRYRGETQYF

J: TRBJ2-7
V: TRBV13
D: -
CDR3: CASSLNYEQYF

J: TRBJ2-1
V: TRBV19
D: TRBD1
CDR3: CASSRTGISYNEQFF

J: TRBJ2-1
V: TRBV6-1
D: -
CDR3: CASSRSSEQFF

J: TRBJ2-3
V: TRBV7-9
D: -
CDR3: CASSFGGAGTQYF

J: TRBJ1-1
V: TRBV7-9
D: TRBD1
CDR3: CASSSSGTGGVSEAFF